The entry below gives a single TCR beta chain sequence along with its context. The antigen remains undetermined. Its ends do not fully match the called genes, so a read error is possible. The entry originates in a study of neurological immune-mediated disorders. Broader study findings: Whereas HTLV-1-associated myelopathy showed the most TCR clonal expansion, multiple sclerosis showed the least, with levels below those of healthy controls.

Every sequencing run gave over 180 million TCR-beta sequences, taken from 15-18 subjects. TCRdb reprocessed the 5' RACE reads with MiXCR, giving one entry per CDR3 protein. The sample has about 46,000 distinct CDR3 sequences; less than 5% are singletons. PBMCs stored at -80 C, 2 million in total, were the source of the unsorted libraries. The CDR3 consists of 15 residues. Germline CDR1 is DFQATT and CDR2 is SNEGSKA (reference sequence). The rearrangement joins TRBV20-1 to TRBJ1-6; 7 bases align to TRBD1. The material sequenced was PBMCs. The clonotype was recovered from a woman aged 55-69 years with multiple sclerosis. CDR3 DNA: TGCAGTGCTAGCCCCGACAGGGACTATAATTCACCCCTCAACTTT. This translates into CSASPDRDYNSPLNF.